This TCR beta chain is from a study of blood T cell repertoires in COVID-19. Clones were sequenced by immunoSEQ multiplex PCR, and TCRdb holds only the in-frame ones, with some missing. The table lists around 150,000 clones, about 86% of them singletons, with around 7% in the top ten. As for this clone: Other DNA sequences from this sample encode an identical CDR3 as well.

The V gene lost 0 bases and the J gene lost 7 bases, with 13 bases spanning the gap. The CDR3 is 14 amino acids. The germline gives CDR1 SGHRS, CDR2 YFSETQ. The cohort comprised adults aged roughly 18 to 90 years residing in 20 to 25 US areas. Assignment of participants to cohorts was predicated upon participant-reported clinical history. Sequenced sample: PBMCs or T cells enriched from blood (not recorded which). The sequence came from a man between 45 and 60 years old who had recovered from COVID-19. V and J are TRBV5-1 and TRBJ1-1, with D perhaps TRBD1 (5 bases). CDR3 DNA sequence: TGCGCCAGCAGCTTGGGGCGGGGGGGTGGTGAAGCTTTCTTT. This codes for CASSLGRGGGEAFF.